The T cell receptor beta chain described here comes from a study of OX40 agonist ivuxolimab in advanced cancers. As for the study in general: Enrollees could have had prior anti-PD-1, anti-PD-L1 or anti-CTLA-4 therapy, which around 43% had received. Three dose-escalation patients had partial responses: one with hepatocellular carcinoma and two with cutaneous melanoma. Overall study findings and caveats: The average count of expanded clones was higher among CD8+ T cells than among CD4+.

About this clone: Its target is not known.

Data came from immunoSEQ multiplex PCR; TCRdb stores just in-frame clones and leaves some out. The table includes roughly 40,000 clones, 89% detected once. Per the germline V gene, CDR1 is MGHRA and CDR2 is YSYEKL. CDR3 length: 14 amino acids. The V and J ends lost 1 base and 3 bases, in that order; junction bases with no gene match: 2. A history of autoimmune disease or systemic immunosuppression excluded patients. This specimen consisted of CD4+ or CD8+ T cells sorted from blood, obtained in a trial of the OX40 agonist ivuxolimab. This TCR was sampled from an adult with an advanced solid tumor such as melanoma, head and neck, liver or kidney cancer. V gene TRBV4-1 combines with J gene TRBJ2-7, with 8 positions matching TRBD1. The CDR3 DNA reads TGCGCCAGCAGCCAAGGACAGGGGCTCTACGAGCAGTACTTC. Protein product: CASSQGQGLYEQYF.